The clone carrying this TCR beta chain has just one count. Its antigen is still unknown. The record originates from a study of shared clonotypes between healthy human individuals. Across the whole study: Aged 18 to 49, the donors were a couple of women and a few men. Regarding the study as a whole: Incomplete sequencing of sorted subsets was indicated by rarefaction despite large depth.

Clones were sequenced by immunoSEQ multiplex PCR, and TCRdb holds only the in-frame ones, with some missing. This table holds about 980,000 clones, over 60% found once. Trimming took 3 bases from V and 5 from J; bases not matched to a gene: 15. Germline CDR1 and CDR2: WSHSY and SAAADI. The CDR3 extends over 17 amino acids. The source material was memory CD4+ T cells sorted from blood. Noted subset: CD45RA-negative fraction. The chain is built from TRBV10-2 and TRBJ2-5; 7 nucleotides line up with TRBD2. The sequence derives from a man younger than 35 in good health. This chain's CDR3 is CASSETSGGISLETQYF. CDR3 DNA sequence: TGCGCCAGCAGTGAAACCTCCGGGGGGATTTCTTTGGAGACCCAGTACTTC.